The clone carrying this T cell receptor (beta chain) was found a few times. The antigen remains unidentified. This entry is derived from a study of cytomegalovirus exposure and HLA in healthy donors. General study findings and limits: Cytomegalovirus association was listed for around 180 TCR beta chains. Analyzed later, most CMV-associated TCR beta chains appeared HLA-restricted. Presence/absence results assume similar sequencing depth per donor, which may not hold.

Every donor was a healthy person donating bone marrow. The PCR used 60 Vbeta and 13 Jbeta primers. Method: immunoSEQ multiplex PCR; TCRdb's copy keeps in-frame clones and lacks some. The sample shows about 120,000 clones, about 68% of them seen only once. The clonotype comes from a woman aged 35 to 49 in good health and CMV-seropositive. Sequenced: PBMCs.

The CDR3 DNA reads as TGTGCCATCAAGGCCGGGGGTAGCTCCTACGAGCAGTACTTC. Protein sequence: CAIKAGGSSYEQYF. The rearrangement joins TRBV10-3 to TRBJ2-7; D may be TRBD2 (6 bases). CDR1 is ENHRY, CDR2 SYGVKD, per germline. CDR3 length: 14 amino acids. V was cut by 7 bases and J by 0 bases, with 13 bases left in between.